The 30 T cell receptor beta chains below were found in one sample sequenced in a study of T cell repertoires in breast cancer (dated by TCRdb to the mid-2010s). Paired alpha-beta TCRs of CD8+ T cells were analyzed using an expanded emulsion RT-PCR method with primers for all TCR V genes. The library was generated by emulsion pairing. Sequencer: Illumina MiSeq. Unpaired genes were suppressed in a second nested PCR with blocking oligos, after which Illumina adaptors and barcodes were added in a third nested PCR. TCRdb cleaned the public reads at Q25 with fastp, built clones with MiXCR and kept in-frame beta chains. Rows with a matching CDR3 protein are joined into one entry that keeps the most common DNA and genes. In all, the sample holds about 40,000 distinct CDR3 sequences, and 35% to 50% of those were seen once. Jointly, the top ten make up roughly 60% of the sample. Material for sequencing was CD8+ T cells. These receptors came from a pool of human donors with breast cancer or a healthy control (not recorded which).

The sample holds a few counts of this clonotype. The rearrangement uses TRBV11-2 and TRBJ1-2; D gene unclear. The CDR3 covers 12 residues. Trimming stripped 6 bases from V and 4 bases from J, with 9 bases between. Germline V gives CDR1 SGHAT, CDR2 FQNNGV. CDR3 loop: CASSPSGYGYTF. CDR3 nucleotide sequence: TGTGCCAGCAGTCCAAGCGGCTATGGCTACACCTTC.

The V gene is TRBV5-1, the J gene TRBJ1-1; no reliable D call. This CDR3 has 15 amino acids. CDR1 and CDR2 (germline): SGHRS, YFSETQ. V was pared by 2 bases and J by 2 bases, with 13 bases between. The CDR3 sequence: CASSFWKTFNTEAFF. The CDR3 DNA sequence: TGCGCCAGCAGCTTTTGGAAGACTTTCAACACTGAAGCTTTCTTT.

This clonotype was seen once. Just one base apart from a much larger clone, this may be a read error. This CDR3 is missing its conserved last phenylalanine or tryptophan, likely due to a read error. The V gene is TRBV20-1, the J gene TRBJ1-1, with D maybe TRBD1 (5 bases). Germline V CDR1 and CDR2: DFQATT, SNEGSKA (reference sequence). This CDR3 region has 14 residues. The V end was cut by 0 bases, the J end by 4 bases, with 12 bases between. CDR3 DNA sequence: TGCAGTGCTAGAGATGCGGGACGGGCCACTGAAGCTTTCCTT. Its protein product is CSARDAGRATEAFL.

This chain joins TRBV18 and TRBJ1-1; TRBD1 matches 7 bases. Germline trimming cut 3 bases from V and 8 bases from J; bases unmatched to any gene: 6. The CDR3 consists of 13 residues. CDR1 KGHSH and CDR2 LQKENI come from the germline V gene. The CDR3 DNA sequence: TGTGCCAGCTCACCCGACAGGGAGATGGAAGCTTTCTTT. Encoded protein: CASSPDREMEAFF.

The chain is built from TRBV20-1 and TRBJ2-3, with a weak D call TRBD1 (5 bases). The V end was cut by 3 bases, the J end by 5 bases, with 12 bases between. This CDR3 contains 13 residues. Germline V gene lookup returns CDR1 DFQATT and CDR2 SNEGSKA (reference sequence). The CDR3 coding sequence is TGCAGTGCTAGCAGGTGGCAGGGAGATACGCAGTATTTT. Translating gives CSASRWQGDTQYF.

The chain couples TRBV20-1 to TRBJ1-1; D is unresolved. V lost 5 bases to trimming and J lost 4 bases, with 14 bases between them. This CDR3 region has 13 residues. Germline V gene data show CDR1 as DFQATT and CDR2 as SNEGSKA (reference sequence). The CDR3 sequence is CSAPVNRGTEAFF. CDR3 DNA sequence: TGCAGTGCTCCAGTGAACCGCGGCACTGAAGCTTTCTTT.

This chain joins TRBV10-3 and TRBJ2-5, with 9 positions matching TRBD2. Germline V CDR1 and CDR2: ENHRY, SYGVKD. The V gene end was trimmed by 2 bases and the J gene end by 5 bases; junction bases not matched to a gene: 6. The CDR3 sequence is 15 residues long. The CDR3: CAISETGTSSETQYF. The CDR3 DNA sequence: TGTGCCATCAGTGAGACCGGGACTAGCTCTGAGACCCAGTACTTC.

The table lists this clonotype with a few counts. CDR3 in DNA: TGCAGTGCTAGGTCCCCCGGCGGAGTCGTACGCACAGATACGCAGTATTTT. Translation: CSARSPGGVVRTDTQYF. This chain uses TRBV20-1 with TRBJ2-3; D gene uncertain. The CDR3 is 17 amino acids. V was pared by 3 bases and J by 1 base, with 20 bases between. CDR1 DFQATT and CDR2 SNEGSKA come from the germline V gene (reference sequence).

DNA of the CDR3: TGTGCCAGCAGTGAGAGGGCCCGCGGGGACACTGAAGCTTTCTTT. It yields the protein CASSERARGDTEAFF. The chain joins TRBV2 to TRBJ1-1; no firm D call. The CDR3 has 15 amino acids. Germline V gene sequence: CDR1 SNHLY, CDR2 FYNNEI. The ends were cut back, 3 bases at V and 3 bases at J, with 14 bases in the middle.

In regard to this clonotype: The CDR3 does not end in the conserved phenylalanine or tryptophan, so this is likely a read error. The rearrangement uses TRBV28 and TRBJ1-1; no definite D call. The CDR3 extends over 12 amino acids. V was cut by 4 bases and J by 8 bases, with 11 bases left in between. Germline-derived CDR1 and CDR2 are MDHEN and SYDVKM. CDR3 in DNA: TGTGCCAGCAGTTATAAGACGGACGAAGCTTTCTCT. Its translation is CASSYKTDEAFS.

The chain couples TRBV15 to TRBJ2-7, with 7 positions matching TRBD1. J gave up 7 bases and V 6 bases, and 12 bases lay outside the gene matches. The germline V gene encodes CDR1 LNHNV and CDR2 YYDKDF (reference sequence). This CDR3 comprises 14 residues. CDR3 region: CATSPGQTFREQYF. The CDR3 DNA sequence: TGTGCCACCAGTCCGGGACAGACCTTTAGGGAGCAGTACTTC.

The chain employs TRBV6-9 and TRBJ1-2, with 9 bases aligning to TRBD1. Germline CDR1 MNHGY, CDR2 SVAAGI. CDR3 length: 16 amino acids. Losses at the gene ends were 3 bases for V and 7 bases for J; bases not matched to a gene: 12. The CDR3 here is CASSYTPPGQGCGYTF. In DNA, the CDR3 is TGTGCCAGCAGTTACACCCCCCCGGGACAGGGATGTGGCTACACCTTC.

This clonotype was seen repeatedly, ten times or more. The chain is built from TRBV20-1 and TRBJ1-5, with D perhaps matching TRBD1 (5 bases). This CDR3 is built from 14 residues. With 3 bases removed from V and 5 bases from J, the gap between germline ends came to 14 bases. CDR1 and CDR2 from the germline V gene are DFQATT and SNEGSKA (reference sequence). The CDR3 sequence is CSASSDRIDQPQHF. In DNA, the CDR3 is TGCAGTGCTAGTTCCGACAGAATAGATCAGCCCCAGCATTTT.

The V gene is TRBV3-1, the J gene TRBJ1-5, with a possible D match to TRBD1 (6 bases). V lost 1 base and J lost 1, with 11 bases in between. Per the germline V gene, CDR1 is LGHDT and CDR2 is YNNKEL (reference sequence). The CDR3 spans 16 residues. The CDR3 bases are TGTGCCAGCAGCCAAGGGACAGTACTCAGCAATCAGCCCCAGCATTTT. Encoded protein: CASSQGTVLSNQPQHF.

The chain employs TRBV28 and TRBJ2-7, with unresolved D. CDR3 length: 15 residues. Per germline, CDR1 MDHEN and CDR2 SYDVKM. Trimming cost V 6 bases and J 0 bases, with 15 bases left between them. The CDR3 loop reads CASSPLVSSSYEQYF. CDR3 sequence (DNA): TGTGCCAGCAGCCCTTTGGTCTCGAGCTCCTACGAGCAGTACTTC.

The CDR3 here is CASRPGPSETEAFF. The CDR3 bases are TGTGCCAGCAGGCCGGGACCCTCGGAAACTGAAGCTTTCTTT. The V and J genes are TRBV11-2 and TRBJ1-1, with D tentatively TRBD1 (5 bases). V was shortened by 6 bases and J by 5 bases, with 16 bases between the two germline ends. Germline V CDR1 and CDR2: SGHAT, FQNNGV. The CDR3 runs to 14 residues. Looking up the rest from reference TRBV11-2 and TRBJ1-1 gives the full variable domain: EAGVAQSPRYKIIEKRQSVAFWCNPISGHATLYWYQQILGQGPKLLIQFQNNGVVDDSQLPKDRFSAERLKGVDSTLKIQPAKLEDSAVYLCASRPGPSETEAFFGQGTRLTVV.

This chain connects TRBV28 to TRBJ1-1; D possibly corresponds to TRBD1 (6 bases). Germline CDR1 and CDR2: MDHEN and SYDVKM. Trimming pared 5 bases from V and 2 bases from J, leaving 15 bases between. This CDR3 comprises 15 residues. DNA of the CDR3: TGTGCCAGCAGTCTGACTGGGACAACCAACACTGAAGCTTTCTTT. It specifies CASSLTGTTNTEAFF.

The table lists this clonotype with many counts. The V call is TRBV20-1, the J call TRBJ2-7; D may be TRBD2 (5 bases). Germline CDR1 reads DFQATT; CDR2 reads SNEGSKA (reference sequence). With 6 bases removed from V and 5 bases from J, the gap between germline ends came to 17 bases. This CDR3 is built from 13 residues. CDR3 DNA sequence: TGCAGTGCCCGACGGGGAAAAGGCGACGAGCAGTACTTC. This encodes CSARRGKGDEQYF.

This clonotype came up a few times. Here the CDR3 DNA reads TGTGCCACCAGCGGGAGACTGGCAGACTCCTACGAGCAGTACTTC. Encoded protein: CATSGRLADSYEQYF. The J gene is TRBJ2-7, the V gene TRBV15; the D gene is possibly TRBD2 (5 bases). There are 15 residues in the CDR3. Per the germline V gene, CDR1 is LNHNV and CDR2 is YYDKDF (reference sequence). Between the trimmed V and J ends, which lost 5 bases and 0 bases, there was a span of 14 bases.

V is TRBV19 and J is TRBJ2-1; no reliable D call. The germline V gene has CDR1 LNHDA and CDR2 SQIVND (reference sequence). Trimming removed 5 bases from V and 4 bases from J, with 12 bases in between. The CDR3 runs to 14 residues. This chain's CDR3 is CASSSAGRYNEQFF. In DNA, the CDR3 is TGTGCCAGTAGTTCCGCAGGACGGTACAATGAGCAGTTCTTC.

The chain couples TRBV6-5 to TRBJ2-1, with D possibly matching TRBD2 (6 bases). The CDR3 contains 13 residues. The V and J ends lost 6 bases and 7 bases respectively, with 13 bases between them. CDR1 is MNHEY and CDR2 is SVGAGI in the germline V gene. The DNA for the CDR3 is TGTGCCAGCAGAAATCTGGGGAGGAATGAGCAGTTCTTC. This gives the protein CASRNLGRNEQFF.

This clonotype was counted between two and nine times. V usage is TRBV10-1 and J usage is TRBJ2-3; D remains unclear. This CDR3 comprises 12 residues. Trimming stripped 2 bases from V and 7 bases from J, with 7 bases between. Germline V lookup: CDR1 WNHNN, CDR2 SYGVQD (reference sequence). The DNA for the CDR3 is TGCGCCAGCAGTGAGAGTGGAAATACGCAGTATTTT. It specifies CASSESGNTQYF.

This rearrangement joins TRBV6-2 or TRBV6-3 to TRBJ2-7; 9 positions agree with TRBD1. Trimming removed 6 bases from V and 2 bases from J; junction bases left unmatched: 11. CDR1 is MNHEY, CDR2 SVGEGT, per germline. The CDR3 sequence is 16 residues long. This CDR3 reads CASSHPGQGDPYEQYF. For the CDR3, the DNA is TGTGCCAGCAGCCACCCGGGACAGGGAGACCCCTACGAGCAGTACTTC.

The chain has TRBV12-3 or TRBV12-4 and TRBJ2-1; D is perhaps TRBD1 (5 bases). Trimming removed 7 bases at V and 9 bases at J, with 16 bases between. The CDR3 loop spans 13 amino acids. The CDR3 DNA reads as TGTGCCAGCACGGCTGCAGGGCTCAGTGAGCAGTTCTTC. This encodes CASTAAGLSEQFF.

Note on this clonotype: A much larger clone is a single base away; this may be a read error. V gene TRBV6-1 combines with J gene TRBJ2-7, with 7 bases lining up with TRBD1. Germline V gives CDR1 MNHNS, CDR2 SASEGT. The CDR3 loop spans 15 amino acids. The CDR3 spells CASSATGIASYEHYF. The CDR3, as DNA: TGTGCCAGCAGTGCGACAGGGATAGCGTCCTACGAGCACTACTTC.

This clonotype was counted at least ten times. The chain has TRBV7-2 and TRBJ1-1; D remains ambiguous. The CDR3 runs 15 residues. Trimming removed 3 bases from V and 0 bases from J, with 11 bases in between. Germline V CDR1 and CDR2: SGHTA, FQGNSA. In nucleotides, the CDR3 is TGTGCCAGCAGCTTGTTGGGGATATTGAACACTGAAGCTTTCTTT. This codes for CASSLLGILNTEAFF.

As regards this clonotype: The germline gene is not matched at one end of the junction; a read error may be the cause. The V gene is TRBV28, the J gene TRBJ2-7; D is unclear. In germline, CDR1 is MDHEN, CDR2 SYDVKM. This CDR3 is 12 amino acids long. The CDR3 here is CASSGLTYERYF. As DNA, the CDR3 is TGTGCCAGCAGCGGGTTGACCTACGAGCGGTACTTC.

The V gene is TRBV12-3 or TRBV12-4, the J gene TRBJ2-5, with D hard to call. Trimming took 5 bases from V and 5 from J, leaving 15 bases between them. The CDR3 covers 14 residues. DNA of the CDR3: TGTGCCAGCAGTGGACCGTCTTCTATGGAGACCCAGTACTTC. It is translated as CASSGPSSMETQYF.

This clonotype was counted a few times. The V gene is TRBV20-1, the J gene TRBJ1-5, with 9 nucleotides matching TRBD1. CDR1 and CDR2 (germline): DFQATT, SNEGSKA (reference sequence). This CDR3 is 15 amino acids long. V dropped 3 bases and J dropped 7; count of bases not matched to a gene: 10. DNA for the CDR3: TGCAGTGCTAGGGACAGGGGTAGGGGGAACCAGCCCCAGCATTTT. Translated: CSARDRGRGNQPQHF.

This clonotype was detected a few times. The chain is built from TRBV6-5 and TRBJ2-1; TRBD2 matches 8 bases. CDR3 length equals 16 residues. The germline CDR1 and CDR2 sequences are MNHEY and SVGAGI. V was pared by 0 bases and J by 6 bases, with 7 bases of the junction left unmatched. Here the CDR3 reads CASSYSGVAGFNEQFF. DNA for the CDR3: TGTGCCAGCAGTTACTCTGGGGTAGCGGGGTTCAATGAGCAGTTCTTC.